This TCR beta chain was sequenced during a study of regulatory T cells in long-lasting Graves disease. Across the study: To qualify as persistent, Graves' disease required over 5 years of antithyroid drugs with positive TSH receptor antibodies.

Stated time point: persistent/refractory GD, antithyroid drugs over 5 years with positive TRAb. PBMC-derived RNA was used for the TCR library. Ten or more counts support this clonotype. What it binds is not known. Library construction for TCR beta used iRepertoire HTBI primers and Arm-PCR of CDR3 regions. MiXCR, applied by TCRdb to the multiplex PCR reads, yields one record per CDR3 protein. The sample holds roughly 300,000 distinct CDR3 sequences, around 20% seen once. V lost 5 bases, J lost 3 bases, and 24 bases stayed unmatched. This CDR3 comprises 21 residues. Germline loops: CDR1 MDHEN, CDR2 SYDVKM. Study-level results: TCR diversity was lower in persistent Graves' patients (versus newly diagnosed ones). Persistent patients had a count of shared public clonotypes (approximately 2,700) that exceeded that of new patients (966).

This sequence joins TRBV28 and TRBJ1-3; 8 bases agree with TRBD1. The sequence came from a female donor with Graves disease. The starting material was peripheral blood mononuclear cells (PBMCs), obtained when the disease was refractory, from a patient treated with antithyroid drugs. The CDR3 sequence is CASSLRGGVLGQDPGGNTIYF. CDR3 nucleotide sequence: TGTGCCAGCAGTCTCCGCGGGGGGGTGCTGGGACAGGACCCTGGTGGAAACACCATATATTTT.